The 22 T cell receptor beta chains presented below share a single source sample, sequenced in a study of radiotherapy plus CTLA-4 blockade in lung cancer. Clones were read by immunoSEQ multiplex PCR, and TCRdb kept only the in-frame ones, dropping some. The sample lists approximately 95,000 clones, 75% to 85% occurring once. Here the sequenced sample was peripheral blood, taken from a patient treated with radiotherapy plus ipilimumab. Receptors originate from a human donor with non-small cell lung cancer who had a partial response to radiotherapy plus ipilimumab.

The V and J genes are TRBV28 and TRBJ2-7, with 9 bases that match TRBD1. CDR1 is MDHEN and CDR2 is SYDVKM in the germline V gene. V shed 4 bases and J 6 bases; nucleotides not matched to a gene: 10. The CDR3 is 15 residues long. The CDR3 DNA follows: TGTGCCAGCAGTTCAAGCCGGGACAGGGTCCGCGAGCAGTACTTC. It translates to CASSSSRDRVREQYF.

The CDR3: CASSTGTDYGYTF. The CDR3 DNA reads as TGCGCCAGCAGCACCGGGACAGACTATGGCTACACCTTC. The chain has TRBV5-1 and TRBJ1-2, with 7 bases fitting TRBD1. CDR3 length: 13 residues. Germline V gene lookup returns CDR1 SGHRS and CDR2 YFSETQ. The trim removed 4 bases at V and 3 bases at J, leaving 3 bases unmatched.

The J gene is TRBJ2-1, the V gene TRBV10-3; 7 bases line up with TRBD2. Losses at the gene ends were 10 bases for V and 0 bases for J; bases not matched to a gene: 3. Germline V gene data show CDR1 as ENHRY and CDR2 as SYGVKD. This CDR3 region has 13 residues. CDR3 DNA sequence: TGTGCCAGCCAGCGGGGCTCCTACAATGAGCAGTTCTTC. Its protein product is CASQRGSYNEQFF.

CDR3 loop: CASSLRASGRAPDTQYF. As DNA, the CDR3 is TGTGCCAGCAGCTTGAGGGCTAGCGGGAGGGCCCCCGATACGCAGTATTTT. The chain employs TRBV5-8 and TRBJ2-3; 12 bases match TRBD2. J was trimmed by 6 bases and V by 1 base; bases with no gene match: 9. Looked up from germline, CDR1 is SGHTS and CDR2 is YDEGEE. The CDR3 has 17 residues.

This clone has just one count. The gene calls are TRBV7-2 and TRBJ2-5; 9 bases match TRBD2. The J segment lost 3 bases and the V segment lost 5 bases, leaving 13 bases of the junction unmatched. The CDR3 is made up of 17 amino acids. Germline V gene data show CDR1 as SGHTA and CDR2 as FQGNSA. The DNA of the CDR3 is TGTGCCAGCAGCCCGGGGGGGCATAGCGGGGGCGAAGAGACCCAGTACTTC. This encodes CASSPGGHSGGEETQYF.

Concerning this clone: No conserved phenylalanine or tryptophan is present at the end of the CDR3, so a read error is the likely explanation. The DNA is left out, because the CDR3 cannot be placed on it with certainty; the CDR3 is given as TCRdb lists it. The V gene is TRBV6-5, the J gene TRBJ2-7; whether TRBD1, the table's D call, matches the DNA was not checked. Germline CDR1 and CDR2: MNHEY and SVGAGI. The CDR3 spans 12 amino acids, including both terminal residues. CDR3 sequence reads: CASSPGEATRSI.

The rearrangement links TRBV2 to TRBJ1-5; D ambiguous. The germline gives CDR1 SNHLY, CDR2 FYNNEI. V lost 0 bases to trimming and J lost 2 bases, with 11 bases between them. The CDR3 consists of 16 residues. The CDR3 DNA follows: TGTGCCAGCAGTGAAGCTCGGTCTCGGGGCAATCAGCCCCAGCATTTT. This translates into CASSEARSRGNQPQHF.

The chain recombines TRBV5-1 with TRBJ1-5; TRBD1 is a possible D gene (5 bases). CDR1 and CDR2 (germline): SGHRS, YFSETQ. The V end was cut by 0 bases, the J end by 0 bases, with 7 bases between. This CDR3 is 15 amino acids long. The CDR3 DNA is TGCGCCAGCAGCTTGGGACAGTATAGCAATCAGCCCCAGCATTTT. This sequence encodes CASSLGQYSNQPQHF.

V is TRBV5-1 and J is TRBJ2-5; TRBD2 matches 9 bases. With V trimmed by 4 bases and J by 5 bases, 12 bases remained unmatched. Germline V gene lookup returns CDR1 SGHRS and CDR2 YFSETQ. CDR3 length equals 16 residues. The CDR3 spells CASSGAKGLARETQYF. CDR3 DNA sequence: TGCGCCAGCAGCGGAGCTAAGGGACTAGCCAGGGAGACCCAGTACTTC. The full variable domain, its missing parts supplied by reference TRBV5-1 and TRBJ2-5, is KAGVTQTPRYLIKTRGQQVTLSCSPISGHRSVSWYQQTPGQGLQFLFEYFSETQRNKGNFPGRFSGRQFSNSRSEMNVSTLELGDSALYLCASSGAKGLARETQYFGPGTRLLVL.

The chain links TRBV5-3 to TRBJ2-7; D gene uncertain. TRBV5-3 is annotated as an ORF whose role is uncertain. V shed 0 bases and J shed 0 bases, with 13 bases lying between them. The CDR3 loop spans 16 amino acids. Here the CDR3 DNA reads TGTGCCAGAAGCTTGGCCGCTTTGACAAGCTCCTACGAGCAGTACTTC. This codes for CARSLAALTSSYEQYF.

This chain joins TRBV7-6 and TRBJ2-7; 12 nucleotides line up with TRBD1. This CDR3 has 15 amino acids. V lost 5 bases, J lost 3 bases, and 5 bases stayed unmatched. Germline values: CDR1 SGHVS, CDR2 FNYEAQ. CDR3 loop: CASSQGTGGGYEQYF. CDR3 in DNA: TGTGCCAGCAGCCAGGGGACAGGGGGCGGCTACGAGCAGTACTTC.

CDR3 bases: TGTGCCAGCAGTGGTTTAGCGGGAGGAGAAGAGACCCAGTACTTC. The encoded protein is CASSGLAGGEETQYF. V is TRBV27 and J is TRBJ2-5, with 10 nucleotides matching TRBD2. Trimming at V came to 5 bases and at J to 3 bases, leaving 6 bases not matched to a gene. This CDR3 has 15 residues. Germline-derived CDR1 and CDR2 are MNHEY and SMNVEV (reference sequence).

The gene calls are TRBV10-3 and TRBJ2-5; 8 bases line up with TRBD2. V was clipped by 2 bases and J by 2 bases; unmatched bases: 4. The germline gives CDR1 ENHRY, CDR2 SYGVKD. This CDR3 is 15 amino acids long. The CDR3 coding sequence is TGTGCCATCAGTGAGACGGCGGGGGGTCAAGAGACCCAGTACTTC. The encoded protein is CAISETAGGQETQYF.

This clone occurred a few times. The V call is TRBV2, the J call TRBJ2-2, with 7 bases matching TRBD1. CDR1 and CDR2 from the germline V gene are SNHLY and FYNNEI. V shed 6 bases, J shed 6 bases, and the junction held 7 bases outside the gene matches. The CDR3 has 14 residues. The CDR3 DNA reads TGTGCCAGCAGGCGACAGGGTGACGCCGGGGAGCTGTTTTTT. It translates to CASRRQGDAGELFF.

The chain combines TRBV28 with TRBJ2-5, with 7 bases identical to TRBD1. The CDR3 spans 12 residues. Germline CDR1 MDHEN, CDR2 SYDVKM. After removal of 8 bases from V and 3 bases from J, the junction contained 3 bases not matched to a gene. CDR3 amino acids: CASGTVKETQYF. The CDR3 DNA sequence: TGTGCCAGCGGGACAGTCAAAGAGACCCAGTACTTC.

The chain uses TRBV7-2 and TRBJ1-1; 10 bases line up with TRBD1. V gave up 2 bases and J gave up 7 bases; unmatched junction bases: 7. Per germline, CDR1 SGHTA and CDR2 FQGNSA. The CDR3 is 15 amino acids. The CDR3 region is CASSLQTGGLGEAFF. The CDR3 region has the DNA TGTGCCAGCAGCTTACAGACAGGGGGCCTTGGTGAAGCTTTCTTT.

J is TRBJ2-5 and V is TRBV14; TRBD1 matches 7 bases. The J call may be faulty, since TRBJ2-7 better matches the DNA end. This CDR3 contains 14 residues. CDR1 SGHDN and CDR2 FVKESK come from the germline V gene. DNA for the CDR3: TGTGCCAGCAGCCCCCGGGACAGTCTCGGCGAGCAGTACTTC. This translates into CASSPRDSLGEQYF.

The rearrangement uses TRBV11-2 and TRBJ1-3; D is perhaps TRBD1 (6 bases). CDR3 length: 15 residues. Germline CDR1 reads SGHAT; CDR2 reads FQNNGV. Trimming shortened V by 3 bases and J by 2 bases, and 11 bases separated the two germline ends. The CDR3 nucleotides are TGTGCCAGCAGCTTTACTGGGACAACTGGAAACACCATATATTTT. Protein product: CASSFTGTTGNTIYF.

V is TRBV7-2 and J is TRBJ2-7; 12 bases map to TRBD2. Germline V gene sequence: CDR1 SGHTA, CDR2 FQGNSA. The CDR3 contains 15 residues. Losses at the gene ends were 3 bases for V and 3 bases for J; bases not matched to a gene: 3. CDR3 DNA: TGTGCCAGCAGCTTGACTAGCGGGAGAGACTACGAGCAGTACTTC. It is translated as CASSLTSGRDYEQYF.

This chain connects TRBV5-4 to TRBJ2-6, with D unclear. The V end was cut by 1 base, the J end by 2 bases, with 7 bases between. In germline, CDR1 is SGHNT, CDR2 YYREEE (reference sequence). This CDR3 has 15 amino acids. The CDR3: CASSLSVPGANVLTF. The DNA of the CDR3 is TGTGCCAGCAGCTTGTCAGTCCCTGGGGCCAACGTCCTGACTTTC.

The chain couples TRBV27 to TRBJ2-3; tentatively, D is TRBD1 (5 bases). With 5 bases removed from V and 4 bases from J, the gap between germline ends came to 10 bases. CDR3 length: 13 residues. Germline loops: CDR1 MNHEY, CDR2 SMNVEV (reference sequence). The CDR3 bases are TGTGCCAGCAGTCAACAGGAATCAGATACGCAGTATTTT. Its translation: CASSQQESDTQYF.

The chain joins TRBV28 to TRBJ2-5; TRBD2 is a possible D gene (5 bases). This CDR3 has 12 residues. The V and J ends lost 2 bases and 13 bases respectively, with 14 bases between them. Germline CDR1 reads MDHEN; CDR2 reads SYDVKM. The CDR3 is CASSLTGSPAYF. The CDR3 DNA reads TGTGCCAGCAGTTTAACGGGGTCCCCCGCGTACTTC.